This T cell receptor (beta chain) was sequenced for a study of T cells in tuberculosis. Findings of the study overall: Smaller alpha distances in active tuberculosis partly reflected shorter CDR3-alpha lengths.

The protocol was immunoSEQ multiplex PCR, while the TCRdb copy is restricted to in-frame clones and leaves out a portion. The sample yields tens of thousands of clones, 97% seen once. A single count supports this clone. Its antigen remains unknown. Germline V gives CDR1 GTSNPN, CDR2 SVGIG (reference sequence). CDR3 size: 14 residues. The source of this sequence is a donor aged 10-29 years with latent tuberculosis or without tuberculosis infection. The sample was PBMCs. The chain couples TRBV30 to TRBJ1-3; perhaps TRBD1 as D (6 bases). The CDR3 nucleotides read TGTGCTACGACAGGATTCATCTCTGGAAACACCATATATTTT. Residues: CATTGFISGNTIYF.